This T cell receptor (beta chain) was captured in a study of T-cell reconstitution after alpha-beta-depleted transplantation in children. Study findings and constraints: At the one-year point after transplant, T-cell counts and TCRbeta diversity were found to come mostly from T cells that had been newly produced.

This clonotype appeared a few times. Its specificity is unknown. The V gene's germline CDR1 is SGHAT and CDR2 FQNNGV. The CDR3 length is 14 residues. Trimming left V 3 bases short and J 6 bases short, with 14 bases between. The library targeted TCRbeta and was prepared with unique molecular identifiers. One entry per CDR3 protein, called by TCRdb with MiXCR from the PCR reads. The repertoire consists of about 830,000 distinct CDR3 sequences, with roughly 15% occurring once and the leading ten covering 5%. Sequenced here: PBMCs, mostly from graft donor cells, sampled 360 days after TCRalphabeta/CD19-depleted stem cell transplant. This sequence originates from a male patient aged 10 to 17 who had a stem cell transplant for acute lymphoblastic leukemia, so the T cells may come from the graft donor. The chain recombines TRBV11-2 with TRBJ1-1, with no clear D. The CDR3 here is CASSLEWLGAEAFF. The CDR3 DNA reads TGTGCCAGCAGCTTGGAGTGGTTGGGAGCTGAAGCTTTCTTT.